One and the same sample provided the 23 T cell receptor beta chains below, sequenced in a study of blood T cell repertoires in COVID-19. Profiling relied on immunoSEQ multiplex PCR, and the TCRdb table lists in-frame clones only, not all of them. The sample comprises approximately 230,000 clones, just over 85% of which are singletons, and 14% to 15% rests with the top ten. What was sequenced was PBMCs or T cells enriched from blood (not recorded which). Source of these receptors: a woman aged 45-59 years with acute COVID-19.

The chain combines TRBV7-2 with TRBJ2-3; 9 bases align to TRBD2. CDR1 and CDR2 from the germline V gene are SGHTA and FQGNSA. Trimming removed 1 base from V and 3 bases from J; junction bases left unmatched: 8. This CDR3 is 17 amino acids long. This chain's CDR3 is CASSLGKLAGFTDTQYF. The CDR3 DNA follows: TGTGCCAGCAGCTTAGGGAAACTAGCGGGTTTTACAGATACGCAGTATTTT.

The genes are TRBV18 and TRBJ2-2; no definite D call. CDR3 length: 16 residues. Germline-derived CDR1 and CDR2 are KGHSH and LQKENI. The V and J ends lost 2 bases and 0 bases respectively, with 10 bases between them. The CDR3 reads CASSPSTVANTGELFF. The CDR3 bases are TGTGCCAGCTCACCATCCACGGTTGCGAACACCGGGGAGCTGTTTTTT.

This chain links TRBV9 with TRBJ2-1; 11 nucleotides agree with TRBD2. After removal of 0 bases from V and 7 bases from J, the junction contained 6 bases not matched to a gene. CDR1 SGDLS and CDR2 YYNGEE come from the germline V gene. The CDR3 spans 16 residues. The CDR3 nucleotides are TGTGCCAGCAGCGTAGAACTAGCGGGAGTGAAGAATGAGCAGTTCTTC. This codes for CASSVELAGVKNEQFF.

The chain carries TRBV5-1 and TRBJ2-7, with 10 bases matching TRBD2. Germline CDR1 and CDR2: SGHRS and YFSETQ. J gave up 4 bases and V 4 bases, and 5 bases lay outside the gene matches. The CDR3 loop spans 14 amino acids. The CDR3 reads CASSIGTSAYEQYF. CDR3 sequence (DNA): TGCGCCAGCAGCATCGGGACTAGCGCGTACGAGCAGTACTTC.

The V gene is TRBV6-5, the J gene TRBJ2-7, with D maybe TRBD1 (6 bases). Trimming shortened V by 6 bases and J by 2 bases, and 8 bases separated the two germline ends. Germline loops: CDR1 MNHEY, CDR2 SVGAGI. This CDR3 contains 12 residues. The CDR3 DNA follows: TGTGCCAGCAGACAGGGTCCCTACGAGCAGTACTTC. Its translation: CASRQGPYEQYF.

V usage is TRBV11-3 and J usage is TRBJ1-5, with TRBD1 matching over 8 bases. The CDR3 covers 19 residues. The ends lost 0 bases at V and 2 bases at J; junction bases unmatched: 12. Germline assignment: CDR1 SGHNT and CDR2 YENEEA. For the CDR3, the DNA is TGTGCCAGCAGCTTAGAGGAGATGGCAGGGGGCGATGGCAATCAGCCCCAGCATTTT. It is translated as CASSLEEMAGGDGNQPQHF.

This sequence joins TRBV15 and TRBJ1-2, with D possibly matching TRBD1 (5 bases). V was clipped by 0 bases and J by 3 bases, with 8 bases between them. This CDR3 contains 14 residues. CDR1 is LNHNV and CDR2 is YYDKDF in the germline V gene (reference sequence). DNA of the CDR3: TGTGCCACCAGCAGAGATGACAGAGACTATGGCTACACCTTC. This gives the protein CATSRDDRDYGYTF.

The chain links TRBV18 to TRBJ2-7; no reliable D call. The V gene lost 0 bases and the J gene lost 2 bases, with 11 bases spanning the gap. CDR1 is KGHSH and CDR2 is LQKENI in the germline V gene. The CDR3 is 15 residues long. The CDR3 reads CASSPPGVPPYEQYF. CDR3 coding DNA: TGTGCCAGCTCACCACCTGGAGTGCCTCCCTACGAGCAGTACTTC.

The rearrangement joins TRBV18 to TRBJ1-2, with TRBD1 matching 8 bases. The V gene end was trimmed by 3 bases and the J gene end by 4 bases; junction bases not matched to a gene: 4. The CDR3 is made up of 14 amino acids. Germline CDR1 is KGHSH and CDR2 is LQKENI. CDR3 nucleotide sequence: TGTGCCAGCTCACCGGACAGGGCAGGCTATGGCTACACCTTC. Protein: CASSPDRAGYGYTF.

The chain uses TRBV5-4 and TRBJ1-4; D gene unclear. The germline CDR1 and CDR2 sequences are SGHNT and YYREEE (reference sequence). The V and J ends lost 4 bases and 0 bases respectively, with 13 bases between them. CDR3 length: 16 amino acids. DNA for the CDR3: TGTGCCAGCAGCCAAGTACCGGGAGCAACTAATGAAAAACTGTTTTTT. As protein: CASSQVPGATNEKLFF. Looking up the rest from reference TRBV5-4 and TRBJ1-4 gives the full variable domain: ETGVTQSPTHLIKTRGQQVTLRCSSQSGHNTVSWYQQALGQGPQFIFQYYREEENGRGNFPPRFSGLQFPNYSSELNVNALELDDSALYLCASSQVPGATNEKLFFGSGTQLSVL.

V usage is TRBV7-8 and J usage is TRBJ2-7; 7 nucleotides agree with TRBD2. V dropped 5 bases and J dropped 4; count of bases not matched to a gene: 14. The CDR3 is made up of 16 amino acids. Germline V gene lookup returns CDR1 SGHVS and CDR2 FQNEAQ. The CDR3 loop reads CASSNGVAGVGYEQYF. CDR3 DNA sequence: TGTGCCAGCAGCAATGGGGTGGCGGGGGTAGGTTACGAGCAGTACTTC.

The J gene is TRBJ1-2, the V gene TRBV30, with D possibly TRBD1 on 6 matching bases. CDR1 and CDR2 from the germline V gene are GTSNPN and SVGIG (reference sequence). CDR3 length: 15 residues. Trimming pared 1 base from V and 4 bases from J, leaving 16 bases between. CDR3 DNA sequence: TGTGCCTGGAGTGGGCTAGGACAGCTTGTCTATGGCTACACCTTC. This codes for CAWSGLGQLVYGYTF.

The rearrangement uses TRBV5-4 and TRBJ2-6, with no clear D. The CDR3 consists of 16 residues. Trimming pared 0 bases from V and 0 bases from J, leaving 7 bases between. Germline V gene lookup returns CDR1 SGHNT and CDR2 YYREEE (reference sequence). CDR3 bases: TGTGCCAGCAGCTTGGCGACAAGCTCTGGGGCCAACGTCCTGACTTTC. This gives the protein CASSLATSSGANVLTF. Using reference TRBV5-4 and TRBJ2-6 for the parts outside the CDR3, the full variable domain is ETGVTQSPTHLIKTRGQQVTLRCSSQSGHNTVSWYQQALGQGPQFIFQYYREEENGRGNFPPRFSGLQFPNYSSELNVNALELDDSALYLCASSLATSSGANVLTFGAGSRLTVL.

The chain joins TRBV18 to TRBJ2-7; 9 positions agree with TRBD1. V gave up 5 bases and J gave up 0 bases; unmatched junction bases: 8. The CDR3 is made up of 16 amino acids. Germline V lookup: CDR1 KGHSH, CDR2 LQKENI. CDR3 bases: TGTGCCAGCTCAATAGGACAGGGGACAACCTCCTACGAGCAGTACTTC. This encodes CASSIGQGTTSYEQYF.

The chain carries TRBV7-8 and TRBJ1-1; D is undetermined. The CDR3 length is 15 residues. Germline CDR1 is SGHVS and CDR2 is FQNEAQ. The V gene lost 5 bases and the J gene lost 0 bases, with 13 bases spanning the gap. The CDR3 spells CASSPHRGVNTEAFF. The CDR3 DNA follows: TGTGCCAGCAGCCCGCATCGGGGTGTGAACACTGAAGCTTTCTTT.

This clone occurred once. The chain combines TRBV11-3 with TRBJ1-1; D is unclear. Germline V gives CDR1 SGHNT, CDR2 YENEEA. The CDR3 is 13 residues long. Trimming pared 1 base from V and 1 base from J, leaving 4 bases between. CDR3 protein: CASSLARNTEAFF. The CDR3 region has the DNA TGTGCCAGCAGCTTAGCGAGGAACACTGAAGCTTTCTTT.

The chain uses TRBV7-3 and TRBJ2-2; 7 bases fit TRBD2. Germline V gene lookup returns CDR1 SGHTA and CDR2 FQGTGA. V shed 3 bases, J shed 0 bases, and the junction held 19 bases outside the gene matches. This CDR3 is built from 21 residues. The CDR3 nucleotides read TGTGCCAGCAGCTTCGCCCCCAGCAGCCCCGGGGGGTATTCGAACACCGGGGAGCTGTTTTTT. Residues: CASSFAPSSPGGYSNTGELFF.

The J gene is TRBJ2-7, the V gene TRBV5-5, with TRBD2 matching 8 bases. In germline, CDR1 is SGHKS, CDR2 YYEKEE (reference sequence). The length of the CDR3 is 14 residues. V shed 0 bases and J 3 bases; nucleotides not matched to a gene: 2. CDR3 protein: CASSLGLANYEQYF. DNA for the CDR3: TGTGCCAGCAGCTTGGGACTAGCGAACTACGAGCAGTACTTC. The variable domain in full, with the rest retrieved from reference TRBV5-5 and TRBJ2-7, is DAGVTQSPTHLIKTRGQQVTLRCSPISGHKSVSWYQQVLGQGPQFIFQYYEKEERGRGNFPDRFSARQFPNYSSELNVNALLLGDSALYLCASSLGLANYEQYFGPGTRLTVT.

The V gene is TRBV7-2, the J gene TRBJ2-7; TRBD2 might be the D (5 bases). CDR1 and CDR2 from the germline V gene are SGHTA and FQGNSA. This CDR3 has 14 amino acids. Trimming took 5 bases from V and 6 from J, leaving 17 bases between them. The CDR3 bases are TGTGCCAGCAGCCACCCCCCCCCAGCGGTCGAGCAGTACTTC. Encoded protein: CASSHPPPAVEQYF.

The chain recombines TRBV7-9 with TRBJ2-7; a possible D gene is TRBD1 (5 bases). Germline-derived CDR1 and CDR2 are SEHNR and FQNEAQ (reference sequence). V was pared by 5 bases and J by 5 bases, with 19 bases between. The CDR3 spans 15 residues. CDR3 in amino acids: CASSPQTRGAHEQYF. The CDR3 DNA reads as TGTGCCAGCAGCCCGCAGACTCGTGGGGCCCACGAGCAGTACTTC.

The chain couples TRBV19 to TRBJ1-3; no reliable D call. Deletions cut 10 bases from V and 0 bases from J, with 10 bases between. This CDR3 spans 13 amino acids. Germline CDR1 is LNHDA and CDR2 is SQIVND (reference sequence). CDR3 region: CATAGSSGNTIYF. CDR3 nucleotide sequence: TGTGCCACCGCGGGGTCCTCTGGAAACACCATATATTTT. The whole variable domain, filled in from reference TRBV19 and TRBJ1-3, reads DGGITQSPKYLFRKEGQNVTLSCEQNLNHDAMYWYRQDPGQGLRLIYYSQIVNDFQKGDIAEGYSVSREKKESFPLTVTSAQKNPTAFYLCATAGSSGNTIYFGEGSWLTVV.

This clone was picked up a small number of times. The chain recombines TRBV27 with TRBJ2-7, with a possible D match to TRBD1 (5 bases). Per germline, CDR1 MNHEY and CDR2 SMNVEV (reference sequence). V gave up 3 bases and J gave up 5 bases, with 8 bases separating them. CDR3 length: 12 residues. CDR3 in DNA: TGTGCCAGCAGTTTCGCAGGGCACGAGCAGTACTTC. It encodes CASSFAGHEQYF.

CDR3 in amino acids: CASSFGVLGTEAFF. The CDR3 region has the DNA TGCGCCAGCAGCTTCGGAGTTTTGGGCACTGAAGCTTTCTTT. The chain uses TRBV5-1 and TRBJ1-1; D is ambiguous. V lost 2 bases, J lost 4 bases, and 12 bases lay in between. This CDR3 comprises 14 residues. Germline assignment: CDR1 SGHRS and CDR2 YFSETQ.